This note documents a single TCR beta chain sequence. cDNA libraries for TCR beta contained unique molecular identifiers. Between roughly 1 and 11 million T cells gave rise to approximately 520,000 cDNA molecules. TCRdb re-derived calls from the PCR reads in MiXCR, one entry per CDR3 protein. The data contain around 160,000 distinct CDR3 sequences, under 40% of them singletons. The sample is drawn from a study of post-analysis software for immune sequencing data. Across the whole study: In terms of disease course, relapsing-remitting, secondary progressive and progressive-relapsing multiple sclerosis were included.

The sample in question was blood, obtained after autologous hematopoietic stem cell transplantation. This TCR derives from a girl under 18 with multiple sclerosis.

CDR3 nucleotide sequence: TGCAGTGCAAACAGGGGCGCTGAAGCTTTCTTT. Translated: CSANRGAEAFF. The chain uses TRBV20-1 and TRBJ1-1; 7 nucleotides line up with TRBD1. The CDR3 has 11 residues. J was trimmed by 6 bases and V by 6 bases; bases with no gene match: 4. From germline, CDR1 is DFQATT and CDR2 SNEGSKA (reference sequence).